The subject of this entry is one T cell receptor beta chain. The antigen it binds to is not known. Base qualities are missing; no much larger clone stands one base away. The library was built by means of 5' RACE. Reads for this sample came from an Illumina HiSeq 2000. A universal primer binding site was added through template switching, and the final cDNA carried a unique molecular identifier so that TCR cDNA molecules could be counted accurately. First-strand cDNA for TCR alpha and beta chains was synthesized from specific primers in the conserved constant-segment region. To control for contamination, each cDNA library was double barcoded with a SMART-Mk sample barcode plus Illumina barcodes. TruSeq adapter sequences, together with Illumina sample barcodes, were added in two successive PCR steps. The Illumina HiSeq platform was used with custom primers to sequence TCR alpha and beta cDNA libraries. Under the source paper's analysis protocol: MiGEC processed the raw reads to extract unique molecular identifiers, while MiXCR was used to determine the CDR3 positions. Recombination models were inferred per individual with the repgenHMM and IGoR tools using an EM algorithm. The tcR package in R was used for shared clonotype analysis, with sharing normalized by the product of cloneset sizes. Out-of-frame nonproductive sequences were analyzed to study raw recombination free of thymic and clonal selection effects. TCRdb ran its own pipeline on the public reads, namely fastp trimming at Q25 and MiXCR clone calling, and kept in-frame beta chains. One record per CDR3 amino acid sequence lists the most common genes and DNA. These V and J calls rely on TCRdb rather than the paper's analysis. The sample table shows under 300,000 distinct CDR3 sequences, and approximately 12% are seen once. The ten largest make up 3.5% to 5% of the sample.

Every donor was a healthy Caucasian. Three pairs of female monozygotic twins, all aged roughly 18 to 29 years, were included in the twin cohort. Using Miltenyi CD45RO+ enrichment and human naive T-cell isolation kits, memory (CD45RO+) and naive T cells were isolated from PBMC. The data derive from a study of identical twins (dated by TCRdb to about 2016). For the study in its entirety: To test whether fetal clonotypes persist, this study deep-sequenced TCR alpha and beta repertoires from monozygotic twins, from unrelated adults of various ages, and from cord blood. Replicate twin experiments were performed at different times using different library preparation protocols to rule out contamination. What the study reported, not specific to this receptor: The excess sharing between twins in beta out-of-frame sequences was weaker because fewer shared sequences reduced the signal-to-noise ratio. Invariant T cells such as MAIT and iNKT could partly confound zero-insertion analyses, though diverse VJ usage argued against this for most clonotypes. Compared with coincidental sharing between unrelated individuals, out-of-frame TCR alpha sequences shared between twins had an excess of sequences with low generation probability. Out-of-frame TCR alpha sharing in monozygotic twins was systematically underestimated by recombination models, whereas sharing between unrelated individuals was in agreement with the recombination models. Fewer insertions were carried by abundant cord blood beta clonotypes, a similar but weaker trend appeared in young adult naive repertoires, and no such trend appeared in memory repertoires. Because the same donors could not be followed over many years, conclusions were based on cross-sectional statistical analysis.

A further study also used this sample, focusing on yellow fever vaccine responses in identical twins. As described in the second report: The authors reported that the T cell response to vaccination in identical twins appeared partly convergent and partly personalized. In the study, vaccine-responding T cell clones were precisely tracked in identical twins.

This TCR derives from a young woman in good health. What was sequenced was memory (CD45RO+) T cells sorted from blood. The cell subset or site label on this specimen signifies: CD45RO+ enriched T cells.

The sequenced DNA is TGTGCCAGCAGTTTACAGGTCCACGAGCAGTACTTC. Its protein is CASSLQVHEQYF. The rearranged segments are TRBV28 and TRBJ2-7; confidence is insufficient to name the D gene. Trimming takes 2 bases from V and 5 bases from J, and the germline ends sit 7 bases apart. Counted from cysteine to phenylalanine, this CDR3 has 12 amino acids. The entry retains the CDR3 DNA only, 36 bases that are in frame from base 1. CDR1 and CDR2 were assigned from the germline V gene as MDHEN and SYDVKM.